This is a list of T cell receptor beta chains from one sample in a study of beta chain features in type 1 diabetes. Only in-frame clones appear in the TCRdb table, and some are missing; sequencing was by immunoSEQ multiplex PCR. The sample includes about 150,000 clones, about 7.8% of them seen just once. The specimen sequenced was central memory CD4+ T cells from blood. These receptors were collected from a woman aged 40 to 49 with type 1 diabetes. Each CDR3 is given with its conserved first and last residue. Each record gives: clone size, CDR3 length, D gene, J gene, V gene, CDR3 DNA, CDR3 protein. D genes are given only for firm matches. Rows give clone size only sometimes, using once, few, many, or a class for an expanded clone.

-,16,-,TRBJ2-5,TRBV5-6,TGTGCCAGCAGCCCTGATCTCTCGTCCGGGGGAGAGACCCAGTACTTC,CASSPDLSSGGETQYF
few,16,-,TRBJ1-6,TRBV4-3,TGCGCCAGCAGCCCGAATGGGGGGGCTAGCGATTCACCCCTCCACTTT,CASSPNGGASDSPLHF
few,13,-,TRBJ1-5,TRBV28,TGTGCCAGCGAGGATCCTAGCAATCAGCCCCAGCATTTT,CASEDPSNQPQHF
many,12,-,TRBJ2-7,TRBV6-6,TGTGCCAGCAGTACCCCCCAACGGGAGCAGTACTTC,CASSTPQREQYF
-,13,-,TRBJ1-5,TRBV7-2,TGTGCCAGCAGTCGGGCGGGGGAACAGCCCCAGCATTTT,CASSRAGEQPQHF
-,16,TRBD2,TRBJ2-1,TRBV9,TGTGCCAGCAGCGCCTTAGCGGGGGGGGCCTACAATGAGCAGTTCTTC,CASSALAGGAYNEQFF
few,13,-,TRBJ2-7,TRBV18,TGTGCCAGCTCATCGTCAGACACGAGCGAGCAGTACTTC,CASSSSDTSEQYF
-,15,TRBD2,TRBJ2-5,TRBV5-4,TGTGCCAGCAGCTCCAACGGGGGGTGGGGAGAGACCCAGTACTTC,CASSSNGGWGETQYF
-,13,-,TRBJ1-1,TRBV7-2,TGTGCCAGCAGCTTAACGTGGAGGGATGAAGCTTTCTTT,CASSLTWRDEAFF
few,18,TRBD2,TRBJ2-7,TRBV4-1,TGCGCCAGCAGCCAAGGGGTAGCGGGAGGTACTTTAACCTACGAGCAGTACTTC,CASSQGVAGGTLTYEQYF
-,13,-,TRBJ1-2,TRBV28,TGTGCCAGCAGTTCAGGGGTCGAGTATGGCTACACCTTC,CASSSGVEYGYTF
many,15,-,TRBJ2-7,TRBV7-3,TGTGCCAGCAGCCCGGGTCATCGGGGGATCTACGAGCAGTACTTC,CASSPGHRGIYEQYF
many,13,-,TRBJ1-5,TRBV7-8,TGTGCCAGCAGCCCAGGCAGGGATCAGCCCCAGCATTTT,CASSPGRDQPQHF
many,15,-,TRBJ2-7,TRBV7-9,TGTGCCAGCACCCTTAGGGGAACAGACTCCTACGAGCAGTACTTC,CASTLRGTDSYEQYF
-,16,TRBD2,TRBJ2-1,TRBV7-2,TGTGCCAGCAGCTTAGCCGGACTAGCGGGAGCGGATGAGCAGTTCTTC,CASSLAGLAGADEQFF
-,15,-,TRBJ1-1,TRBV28,TGTGCCAGCAGTCCCGCTACTAATGCCAACACTGAAGCTTTCTTT,CASSPATNANTEAFF